The 22 T cell receptor beta chains presented below share a single source sample, sequenced in a study of blood T cell repertoires in COVID-19. Sequencing was performed with immunoSEQ multiplex PCR; in TCRdb, only in-frame clones are kept and a portion is missing. The sample has about 420,000 clones, around 90% seen once. Sequenced: peripheral blood. These receptors were taken from a man aged 18 to 29 with COVID-19, enrolled during active disease.

V gene TRBV27 combines with J gene TRBJ1-6, with D maybe TRBD1 (5 bases). Trimming shortened V by 5 bases and J by 2 bases, and 13 bases separated the two germline ends. Germline V gene data show CDR1 as MNHEY and CDR2 as SMNVEV (reference sequence). CDR3 length equals 16 residues. Here the CDR3 DNA reads TGTGCCAGCAGTCCCTCCGGGGGGACCTATAATTCACCCCTCCACTTT. As protein: CASSPSGGTYNSPLHF.

The gene calls are TRBV2 and TRBJ1-5; possible D gene TRBD1, 5 bases. The length of the CDR3 is 14 residues. In germline, CDR1 is SNHLY, CDR2 FYNNEI. Trimming stripped 7 bases from V and 4 bases from J, with 14 bases between. CDR3 in amino acids: CASTRWGGNQPQHF. CDR3 nucleotide sequence: TGTGCCAGCACGAGGTGGGGGGGGAATCAGCCCCAGCATTTT. Supplemented by reference TRBV2 and TRBJ1-5, the full variable domain reads EPEVTQTPSHQVTQMGQEVILRCVPISNHLYFYWYRQILGQKVEFLVSFYNNEISEKSEIFDDQFSVERPDGSNFTLKIRSTKLEDSAMYFCASTRWGGNQPQHFGDGTRLSIL.

V is TRBV11-3 and J is TRBJ2-5, with D hard to call. Per germline, CDR1 SGHNT and CDR2 YENEEA. Between the trimmed V and J ends, which lost 5 bases and 1 base, there was a span of 8 bases. CDR3 length: 13 residues. CDR3 amino acids: CASSPVAQETQYF. The CDR3 bases are TGTGCCAGCAGCCCCGTAGCCCAAGAGACCCAGTACTTC. The variable domain in full, completed from reference TRBV11-3 and TRBJ2-5, reads EAGVVQSPRYKIIEKKQPVAFWCNPISGHNTLYWYLQNLGQGPELLIRYENEEAVDDSQLPKDRFSAERLKGVDSTLKIQPAELGDSAVYLCASSPVAQETQYFGPGTRLLVL.

V and J are TRBV4-1 and TRBJ2-2, with 7 bases matching TRBD1. The germline V gene has CDR1 MGHRA and CDR2 YSYEKL. V shed 3 bases, J shed 3 bases, and the junction held 1 base outside the gene matches. The CDR3 is 14 amino acids. In DNA form, the CDR3 reads TGCGCCAGCAGCCAGGGACAGCACACCGGGGAGCTGTTTTTT. Translation: CASSQGQHTGELFF.

Worth noting for this clone: This same CDR3 is encoded by further DNA sequences in the sample. The chain employs TRBV27 and TRBJ1-2; 8 nucleotides line up with TRBD1. This CDR3 is built from 14 residues. Germline assignment: CDR1 MNHEY and CDR2 SMNVEV (reference sequence). After removal of 4 bases from V and 4 bases from J, the junction contained 5 bases not matched to a gene. The CDR3: CASSSPGGSYGYTF. The DNA for the CDR3 is TGTGCCAGCAGTTCCCCAGGGGGCAGCTATGGCTACACCTTC.

CDR3 bases: TGTGCCAGCAGCGCTCGCGGTACCTACGAGCAGTACTTC. Its protein is CASSARGTYEQYF. The chain combines TRBV9 with TRBJ2-7, with D hard to call. The V gene's germline CDR1 is SGDLS and CDR2 YYNGEE. The length of the CDR3 is 13 residues. Between the trimmed V and J ends, which lost 3 bases and 2 bases, there was a span of 9 bases.

V is TRBV5-5 and J is TRBJ2-1, with a possible D match to TRBD1 (7 bases). V lost 4 bases to trimming and J lost 5 bases, with 13 bases between them. CDR3 length: 14 residues. CDR1 and CDR2 from the germline V gene are SGHKS and YYEKEE (reference sequence). The CDR3 coding sequence is TGTGCCAGCAGCCCCAGGGGGACTGACAATGAGCAGTTCTTC. Amino acids: CASSPRGTDNEQFF.

CDR3 region: CASSPLHEALNEQFF. CDR3 nucleotide sequence: TGTGCCAGCTCACCATTACACGAGGCCCTGAATGAGCAGTTCTTC. The chain couples TRBV18 to TRBJ2-1; D is uncertain. Germline V gene sequence: CDR1 KGHSH, CDR2 LQKENI. The CDR3 consists of 15 residues. V lost 2 bases and J lost 7, with 15 bases in between.

This chain links TRBV3-1 (or the pseudogene TRBV3-2) with TRBJ2-7, with a weak D call TRBD2 (5 bases). Germline V gives CDR1 LGHDT, CDR2 YNNKEL (reference sequence). Deletions cut 4 bases from V and 2 bases from J, with 9 bases between. The CDR3 is made up of 13 amino acids. CDR3 DNA sequence: TGTGCCAGCAGCCCGTCGAGGGCCTACGAGCAGTACTTC. Translating it yields CASSPSRAYEQYF.

This chain links TRBV4-2 with TRBJ1-1; weak D call: TRBD1 (6 bases). The germline CDR1 and CDR2 sequences are LGHNA and YNFKEQ. The length of the CDR3 is 16 residues. V shed 0 bases and J shed 2 bases, with 13 bases lying between them. The CDR3 region has the DNA TGTGCCAGCAGCCAAGATGGGGGCATTTCCAACACTGAAGCTTTCTTT. Protein product: CASSQDGGISNTEAFF.

This chain uses TRBV4-1 with TRBJ1-3; no definite D call. Trimming left V 2 bases short and J 0 bases short, with 11 bases between. Germline CDR1 and CDR2: MGHRA and YSYEKL. The CDR3 sequence is 16 residues long. Here the CDR3 reads CASSQQYPSSGNTIYF. CDR3 bases: TGCGCCAGCAGCCAACAGTATCCAAGCTCTGGAAACACCATATATTTT.

This clone has only one observation. V usage is TRBV18 and J usage is TRBJ2-2, with TRBD2 matching 7 bases. The V gene end was trimmed by 5 bases and the J gene end by 0 bases; junction bases not matched to a gene: 3. This CDR3 is 15 amino acids long. Germline CDR1 reads KGHSH; CDR2 reads LQKENI. The CDR3 nucleotides read TGTGCCAGCTCATCAGGGACTACGAACACCGGGGAGCTGTTTTTT. Protein sequence: CASSSGTTNTGELFF. The variable domain in full, completed from reference TRBV18 and TRBJ2-2, reads NAGVMQNPRHLVRRRGQEARLRCSPMKGHSHVYWYRQLPEEGLKFMVYLQKENIIDESGMPKERFSAEFPKEGPSILRIQQVVRGDSAAYFCASSSGTTNTGELFFGEGSRLTVL.

V gene TRBV7-3 combines with J gene TRBJ2-1, with 13 bases matching TRBD2. V trimming: 5 bases; J trimming: 7 bases; junction bases outside the gene matches: 8. CDR3 length: 16 amino acids. Germline CDR1 reads SGHTA; CDR2 reads FQGTGA. CDR3 in DNA: TGTGCCAGCAGCCTTCGTCCGGGACTAGCGGGAAATGAGCAGTTCTTC. Translating gives CASSLRPGLAGNEQFF. Looking up the rest from reference TRBV7-3 and TRBJ2-1 gives the full variable domain: GAGVSQTPSNKVTEKGKYVELRCDPISGHTALYWYRQSLGQGPEFLIYFQGTGAADDSGLPNDRFFAVRPEGSVSTLKIQRTERGDSAVYLCASSLRPGLAGNEQFFGPGTRLTVL.

This rearrangement joins TRBV3-1 (or the pseudogene TRBV3-2) to TRBJ2-5; the D gene is possibly TRBD1 (8 bases). V lost 7 bases to trimming and J lost 3 bases, with 15 bases between them. The CDR3 has 14 residues. CDR1 is LGHDT and CDR2 is YNNKEL in the germline V gene (reference sequence). The CDR3 is CASTRTGREETQYF. DNA of the CDR3: TGTGCCAGCACCCGGACAGGGAGGGAAGAGACCCAGTACTTC.

The chain combines TRBV6-5 with TRBJ1-1; TRBD1 agrees at 7 bases. In germline, CDR1 is MNHEY, CDR2 SVGAGI. With 4 bases clipped from V and 5 bases from J, the junction kept 4 bases outside the gene matches. The CDR3 runs to 13 residues. CDR3 in DNA: TGTGCCAGCAGTTTCGACAGGGCGACTGAAGCTTTCTTT. It specifies CASSFDRATEAFF.

This CDR3 reads CASSLVVGTGGDGYTF. In DNA, the CDR3 is TGTGCCAGCAGCTTGGTCGTGGGTACAGGGGGCGATGGCTACACCTTC. V gene TRBV5-5 combines with J gene TRBJ1-2, with 9 bases fitting TRBD1. Germline V gives CDR1 SGHKS, CDR2 YYEKEE (reference sequence). With V trimmed by 0 bases and J by 6 bases, 9 bases remained unmatched. This CDR3 region has 16 residues.

This rearrangement joins TRBV6-1 to TRBJ1-5, with 7 bases that match TRBD1. CDR1 and CDR2 (germline): MNHNS, SASEGT. V trimming: 1 base; J trimming: 0 bases; junction bases outside the gene matches: 3. The CDR3 sequence is 16 residues long. The CDR3 coding sequence is TGTGCCAGCAGTGAAGTGACAGGGAGTAGCAATCAGCCCCAGCATTTT. Its translation is CASSEVTGSSNQPQHF.

The chain uses TRBV5-4 and TRBJ2-3; D is uncertain. Trimming removed 0 bases at V and 0 bases at J, with 8 bases between. The CDR3 runs 15 residues. Per germline, CDR1 SGHNT and CDR2 YYREEE (reference sequence). This chain's CDR3 is CASSLVRGSTDTQYF. CDR3 coding DNA: TGTGCCAGCAGCTTGGTCCGAGGAAGCACAGATACGCAGTATTTT.

V is TRBV5-1 and J is TRBJ2-1, with 10 bases fitting TRBD2. This CDR3 is 16 amino acids long. Germline loops: CDR1 SGHRS, CDR2 YFSETQ. V trimming: 5 bases; J trimming: 6 bases; junction bases outside the gene matches: 11. The CDR3 DNA is TGCGCCAGCAGGACCACAGCGGGAGGGCCCGGCAATGAGCAGTTCTTC. The encoded protein is CASRTTAGGPGNEQFF.

V and J are TRBV27 and TRBJ1-1; TRBD1 agrees at 8 bases. The CDR3 covers 13 residues. Trimming took 5 bases from V and 4 from J; bases not matched to a gene: 3. CDR1 is MNHEY, CDR2 SMNVEV, per germline (reference sequence). The CDR3 DNA sequence: TGTGCCAGCAGTCCCGGGACAGGCACTGAAGCTTTCTTT. It translates to CASSPGTGTEAFF.

As DNA, the CDR3 is TGTGCCAGCAGCTTTGGTATAGGGCAGGGGGCCCAAGAGACCCAGTACTTC. Its protein is CASSFGIGQGAQETQYF. This rearrangement joins TRBV5-6 to TRBJ2-5, with 8 positions matching TRBD1. Germline V gives CDR1 SGHDT, CDR2 YYEEEE. The CDR3 is 17 residues long. Unmatched junction bases numbered 10, after V lost 2 bases and J lost 1 base.

The genes are TRBV9 and TRBJ2-7; D is perhaps TRBD2 (6 bases). V gave up 0 bases and J gave up 5 bases, with 12 bases separating them. Germline V gene lookup returns CDR1 SGDLS and CDR2 YYNGEE. The CDR3 loop spans 14 amino acids. CDR3 nucleotide sequence: TGTGCCAGCAGCGTAGAAAGGGAGGAGGACGAGCAGTACTTC. Amino acid sequence: CASSVEREEDEQYF.